A selection of T cell receptor beta chains follows, all from one sample in a study of blood T cell repertoires in COVID-19. The repertoire was sequenced with immunoSEQ multiplex PCR; TCRdb's copy has only in-frame clones and lacks some. The sample lists about 160,000 clones; approximately 80% were seen once. The sample consisted of peripheral blood. These receptor sequences come from a man aged 70-80 years with acute or convalescent COVID-19. CDR3s include the opening cysteine and the closing phenylalanine or tryptophan. A D gene is named only where the DNA matches it firmly. Clone size appears in some rows only: once, few, many, or a class for an expanded clone.

TRBD2 . TRBJ2-7 TRBV7-9 CASSLVGGREQYF TGTGCCAGCAGCTTAGTCGGGGGGAGGGAGCAGTACTTC
. . TRBJ2-7 TRBV7-9 CASSLAGQLDEQYF TGTGCCAGCAGCTTAGCAGGACAGCTAGACGAGCAGTACTTC
TRBD1 . TRBJ2-5 TRBV19 CASRGTGQETQYF TGTGCCAGTAGGGGGACAGGGCAGGAGACCCAGTACTTC
TRBD1 . TRBJ1-3 TRBV5-6 CASSKITYRGLGNTIYF TGTGCCAGCAGCAAAATTACTTACAGGGGCCTCGGAAACACCATATATTTT
. . TRBJ2-7 TRBV23-1 CASSQSKRQAPYEQYF TGCGCCAGCAGTCAATCTAAACGGCAGGCCCCCTACGAGCAGTACTTC
TRBD1 . TRBJ1-5 TRBV4-1 CASSQDTGGGQPQHF TGCGCCAGCAGCCAAGACACAGGGGGCGGACAGCCCCAGCATTTT
. . TRBJ1-1 TRBV6-5 CASRKSFMNTEAFF TGTGCCAGCAGGAAGAGTTTCATGAACACTGAAGCTTTCTTT
. . TRBJ2-1 TRBV5-4 CASSLGLPSYNEQFF TGTGCCAGCAGCTTGGGGCTCCCCTCTTACAATGAGCAGTTCTTC
. . TRBJ2-2 TRBV19 CASSPAYRTGELFF TGTGCCAGTAGTCCCGCCTACCGCACCGGGGAGCTGTTTTTT
. . TRBJ1-1 TRBV11-2 CASSFAATVGTEAFF TGTGCCAGCAGCTTTGCAGCGACGGTTGGCACTGAAGCTTTCTTT
. . TRBJ1-5 TRBV5-5 CASSFGWGRGSGNQPQHF TGTGCCAGCAGCTTTGGGTGGGGCAGGGGTTCTGGCAATCAGCCCCAGCATTTT
TRBD1 . TRBJ1-5 TRBV5-1 CASSRTGFHDQPQHF TGCGCCAGCAGCCGGACAGGGTTCCACGATCAGCCCCAGCATTTT
. . TRBJ2-6 TRBV5-6 CASARLLSSGANVLTF TGTGCCAGCGCGAGGTTGCTTAGCTCTGGGGCCAACGTCCTGACTTTC
TRBD1 . TRBJ1-1 TRBV6-5 CASSRGQGLNTEAFF TGTGCCAGCAGTCGCGGACAGGGGTTGAACACTGAAGCTTTCTTT
. . TRBJ2-1 TRBV9 CASSVGTGWGEQFF TGTGCCAGCAGCGTAGGCACGGGATGGGGTGAGCAGTTCTTC
TRBD1 . TRBJ1-2 TRBV2 CASKEGWTGVFDYTF TGTGCCAGCAAGGAGGGGTGGACAGGGGTTTTTGACTACACCTTC
. once TRBJ2-1 TRBV15 CATSRAAGVEQFF TGTGCCACCAGCAGAGCGGCCGGGGTAGAGCAGTTCTTC
. . TRBJ1-6 TRBV2 CASSVQGSPLHF TGTGCCAGCAGTGTACAGGGTTCACCCCTCCACTTT
. few TRBJ2-2 TRBV7-3 CASSFYTGSAGELFF TGTGCCAGCAGCTTTTACACAGGGTCGGCCGGGGAGCTGTTTTTT
. . TRBJ1-1 TRBV5-1 CASSLDNLPSEAFF TGCGCCAGCAGCCTGGACAACCTTCCGTCGGAAGCTTTCTTT
TRBD1 . TRBJ1-6 TRBV5-1 CASRGIQGAVSPLHF TGCGCCAGCAGGGGTATACAGGGGGCGGTTTCACCCCTCCACTTT
. . TRBJ2-2 TRBV6-5 CAIRRVIGTGELFF TGTGCCATACGAAGAGTGATTGGCACCGGGGAGCTGTTTTTT
TRBD1 once TRBJ1-1 TRBV30 CAGELQGAGTEAFF TGTGCCGGCGAATTACAGGGGGCAGGTACTGAAGCTTTCTTT
TRBD1 . TRBJ2-7 TRBV10-3 CAITPGGDRPGVQYF TGTGCCATCACGCCCGGCGGGGACAGGCCCGGGGTGCAGTACTTC
TRBD2 once TRBJ2-1 TRBV11-2 CASSLGGTSGRRYEQFF TGTGCCAGCAGCTTAGGCGGGACTAGCGGGAGAAGGTATGAGCAGTTCTTC